This T cell receptor beta chain was obtained from a study of blood T cells in healthy people across ages. Findings of the study overall: Possibly, changes in expanded clonotypes were confounded because donor CMV status was unknown. Age advanced and TCR beta diversity per million T cells fell, roughly linearly.

A J-beta primer mix and a sample-barcoded 5' primer were used in a second PCR of about 7 to 11 cycles. TCRdb recomputed calls from the 5' RACE reads with MiXCR, one row per CDR3 protein. In the table there are over 550,000 distinct CDR3 sequences, roughly 31% of which are singletons. About 10 milliliters of peripheral blood were drawn from each donor into EDTA-treated tubes. Samples each yielded at least 5.5 micrograms of total RNA. In this sample, this clonotype turned up many times. Its antigen remains unknown. The germline V gene has CDR1 SGHRS and CDR2 YFSETQ. V lost 0 bases and J 5 bases, leaving 14 bases between the germline ends. The CDR3 is 15 amino acids.

The clonotype was recovered from a woman aged 80 or over in good health. The sample consisted of blood. The rearrangement joins TRBV5-1 to TRBJ1-2; a weak D match, TRBD1 (6 bases). This CDR3 is CASSLAPGQQYGYTF. The CDR3, as DNA: TGCGCCAGCAGCTTGGCCCCGGGACAACAGTATGGCTACACCTTC.